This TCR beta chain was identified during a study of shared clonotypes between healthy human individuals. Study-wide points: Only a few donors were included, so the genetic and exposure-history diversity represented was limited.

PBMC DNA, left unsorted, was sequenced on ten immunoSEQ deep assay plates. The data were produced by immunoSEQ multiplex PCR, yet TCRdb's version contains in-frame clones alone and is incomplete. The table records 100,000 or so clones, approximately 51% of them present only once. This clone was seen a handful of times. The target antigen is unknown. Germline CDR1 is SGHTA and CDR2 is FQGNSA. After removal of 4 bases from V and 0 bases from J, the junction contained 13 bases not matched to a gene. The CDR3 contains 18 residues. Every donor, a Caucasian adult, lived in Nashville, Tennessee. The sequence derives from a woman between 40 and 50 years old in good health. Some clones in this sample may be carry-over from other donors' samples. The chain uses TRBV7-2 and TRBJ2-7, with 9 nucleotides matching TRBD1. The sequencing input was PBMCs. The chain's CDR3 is CASSWFTGGASRSYEQYF. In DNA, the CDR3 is TGTGCCAGCAGCTGGTTCACAGGGGGCGCGTCCCGCTCCTACGAGCAGTACTTC.